The 11 T cell receptor beta chains below come from one sample, sequenced in a study of T cell repertoires in ileal Crohn's disease. Produced via immunoSEQ multiplex PCR; TCRdb's table is partial and in-frame only. The profile shows over 6,500 clones, roughly 84% of them singletons. The sequenced sample consisted of ileal tissue. The receptors originated from an adult with Crohn's disease.

V and J are TRBV5-1 and TRBJ2-1, with 10 bases that match TRBD2. V was pared by 4 bases and J by 1 base, with 5 bases of the junction left unmatched. Per germline, CDR1 SGHRS and CDR2 YFSETQ. The CDR3 consists of 16 residues. CDR3 DNA: TGCGCCAGCAGCGGCATAGCGGGAGGTTCCTACAATGAGCAGTTCTTC. Translation: CASSGIAGGSYNEQFF.

The chain uses TRBV27 and TRBJ2-1; TRBD2 might be the D (6 bases). Germline loops: CDR1 MNHEY, CDR2 SMNVEV (reference sequence). CDR3 length: 11 residues. With 8 bases removed from V and 10 bases from J, the gap between germline ends came to 12 bases. The CDR3 region is CASGHAGEQFF. The CDR3 DNA sequence: TGTGCCAGCGGGCACGCGGGGGAGCAGTTCTTC.

This clone was recorded once. The chain has TRBV19 and TRBJ2-7; TRBD2 matches at 8 bases. V trimming: 3 bases; J trimming: 3 bases; junction bases outside the gene matches: 13. The CDR3 totals 17 residues. The germline V gene has CDR1 LNHDA and CDR2 SQIVND (reference sequence). This CDR3 reads CASSIKAGGSPLYEQYF. DNA of the CDR3: TGTGCCAGTAGTATTAAGGCGGGGGGCTCCCCTCTCTACGAGCAGTACTTC.

CDR3 nucleotides: TGCGCCAGCAGCTTGGTTTTGAGCGGGGTAAACACCGGGGAGCTGTTTTTT. It encodes CASSLVLSGVNTGELFF. This chain uses TRBV5-1 with TRBJ2-2, with 7 bases that match TRBD2. The V segment lost 0 bases and the J segment 2 bases; nucleotides outside the gene matches: 7. Germline V CDR1 and CDR2: SGHRS, YFSETQ. The CDR3 consists of 17 residues.

The chain recombines TRBV11-2 with TRBJ1-1; D perhaps matches TRBD1 (5 bases). V was cut by 5 bases and J by 1 base, with 14 bases left in between. The CDR3 has 15 residues. Germline CDR1 SGHAT, CDR2 FQNNGV. CDR3 residues: CASSPRGEENTEAFF. The CDR3 DNA is TGTGCCAGCAGCCCCCGAGGGGAGGAGAACACTGAAGCTTTCTTT.

For the CDR3, the DNA is TGTGCCAGCACCGACAGGAACACCGGGGAGCTGTTTTTT. Protein sequence: CASTDRNTGELFF. This chain joins TRBV19 and TRBJ2-2; weak D call: TRBD1 (5 bases). Per the germline V gene, CDR1 is LNHDA and CDR2 is SQIVND (reference sequence). CDR3 length: 13 amino acids. Trimming took off 9 bases at V and 1 base at J, with 9 bases between the two ends.

The chain links TRBV5-1 to TRBJ2-2, with 9 bases identical to TRBD2. Per germline, CDR1 SGHRS and CDR2 YFSETQ. This CDR3 has 16 residues. V lost 2 bases and J lost 6; bases outside the gene matches: 8. In DNA form, the CDR3 reads TGCGCCAGCAGCTTTCGGGCTAGCGGGAAAGCCGGGGAGCTGTTTTTT. Translated, it gives CASSFRASGKAGELFF. Using reference TRBV5-1 and TRBJ2-2 for the parts outside the CDR3, the full variable domain is KAGVTQTPRYLIKTRGQQVTLSCSPISGHRSVSWYQQTPGQGLQFLFEYFSETQRNKGNFPGRFSGRQFSNSRSEMNVSTLELGDSALYLCASSFRASGKAGELFFGEGSRLTVL.

This chain uses TRBV4-2 with TRBJ2-7; 7 bases fit TRBD1. The CDR3 consists of 14 residues. The germline V gene encodes CDR1 LGHNA and CDR2 YNFKEQ. V was clipped by 2 bases and J by 5 bases; unmatched bases: 6. The CDR3 nucleotides read TGTGCCAGCAGCCAAAACAGGGGTAAGGACGAGCAGTACTTC. It translates to CASSQNRGKDEQYF.

This clone was observed a few times. The J gene is TRBJ2-1, the V gene TRBV19; D is possibly TRBD2 (6 bases). V shed 7 bases and J shed 10 bases, with 14 bases lying between them. The CDR3 covers 12 residues. CDR1 is LNHDA, CDR2 SQIVND, per germline (reference sequence). DNA for the CDR3: TGTGCCAGTACTGGAGGGTGGGGCGAGCAGTTCTTC. Amino acid sequence: CASTGGWGEQFF.

This chain uses TRBV18 with TRBJ1-5; D is perhaps TRBD1 (5 bases). The CDR3 has 17 residues. The V end lost 3 bases, the J end lost 2 bases, and 17 bases lay between the germline ends. CDR1 KGHSH and CDR2 LQKENI come from the germline V gene. The CDR3 region is CASSPEAPGWGNQPQHF. The CDR3 DNA is TGTGCCAGCTCACCCGAGGCCCCAGGGTGGGGCAATCAGCCCCAGCATTTT.

The CDR3 here is CASSIAVKQFF. DNA of the CDR3: TGTGCCAGCTCGATAGCGGTAAAGCAGTTCTTC. The chain carries TRBV13 and TRBJ2-1, with D perhaps matching TRBD2 (6 bases). The CDR3 spans 11 residues. V was trimmed by 8 bases and J by 11 bases, leaving 13 bases between them. Germline lookup yields CDR1 PRHDT and CDR2 FYEKMQ (reference sequence).